This TCR beta chain came from a study of T cells in Graves' hyperthyroidism and ophthalmopathy (dated by TCRdb to between 2018 and 2021). As for the study more broadly: Peripheral blood samples were taken at initial diagnosis, before any treatment was given. After blood sampling, hyperthyroidism patients were treated with methimazole at a starting dose of 30 mg daily, and ophthalmopathy patients were treated with high-dose intravenous methylprednisolone. The study also compared thyroid tissue and blood T-cell repertoires from about six Graves' hyperthyroidism patients. For training and testing, the 100 or so patients in the discovery cohort were randomly divided in a 7:3 ratio. According to the paper, TCR Vbeta CDR3 sequencing was carried out on more than 120 peripheral blood samples, which came from approximately 41 ophthalmopathy, around 75 hyperthyroidism and roughly 17 progressor patients. Prospective prediction of ophthalmopathy was tested in an independent validation cohort of 18 to 20 hyperthyroidism patients and 15 to 17 patients who later progressed to ophthalmopathy. To identify TCR V-J signatures that set the groups apart, the researchers used a discovery cohort of 100 or so patients, made up of roughly 45 with Graves' ophthalmopathy and some 60 with stable Graves' hyperthyroidism. What the work shows at the level of the full study, not this receptor alone: A model built on a 13 V-J signature distinguished ophthalmopathy from stable hyperthyroidism, reaching 85% to 90% sensitivity and approximately 81% specificity in cross-validation and 80%/75% in testing. During validation, the model predicted progression to ophthalmopathy a median of about 6.3 months ahead of onset, with more than 55% sensitivity and about 72% specificity. No statistical method was used to fix the sample size in advance, and group allocation was not hidden from the investigators. Most expanded thyroid clonotypes (frequency above 0.001) were also detected in blood, suggesting blood repertoires may reflect thyroid immune responses.

Including the terminal cysteine and phenylalanine, the CDR3 comprises 17 residues. Of all the DNA, just the CDR3 is kept, 51 bases in frame from base 1. From the germline V gene, CDR1 is MNHEY and CDR2 is SVGEGT. The junction shows trimming of 5 bases on V and 0 bases on J, plus 18 bases between the germline ends. Stable Graves' hyperthyroidism was defined as the absence of progression to ophthalmopathy over 18 months of follow-up. Hyperthyroidism patients were newly diagnosed, with disease duration under 2 months, and aged 18 to 65 years. Any patient with an uncontrolled infection, another autoimmune disease, pregnancy or lactation was excluded. Diagnoses were established on the basis of clinical symptoms, serum thyroxine and TRAb, thyroid ultrasound, and orbital computed tomography. Ficoll-Paque density gradient centrifugation was used to isolate PBMCs from approximately 10 ml of fresh peripheral blood. Trizol reagent was used to extract total RNA, and RNA quality was then checked on an Agilent 2100 Bioanalyzer.

This clonotype was recorded a few times. The antigen it binds to is not known. No much larger clone is present one base from it, and per-base qualities are unavailable. Amplification of TCR beta CDR3 regions was carried out from RNA transcripts. The TCR CDR3 was subjected to a first round of RT-PCR using the HTBI primer set and the Qiagen OneStep RT-PCR kit. The libraries were constructed in a second round of multiplex PCR and then size-selected and purified. Paired-end sequencing of the libraries was performed with 100 bp reads on an Illumina HiSeq2000. As for how the authors treated the data: SOAPnuke was used to process the raw data, removing reads that contained adapters or uncalled bases, had a mean Phred below 15, or lacked an exact match to the constant primer or identifier. High-quality paired reads were merged with COPE v1.2.5, and unique nucleotide sequences were defined as clonotypes. MiTCR v1.1 was used to align clonotypes to the IMGT TRBV, TRBD and TRBJ reference segments. Analysis was restricted to V-J combinations with a frequency above 0.0001, which covered roughly 99% of repertoires. The TCS score was defined as the ratio of F50 (clonal expansion) to E x V (chaos), calculated using BLOSUM62-based TCRdist between CDR3 peptides within each V-J. Welch's t-statistics and random forest reduced around 510 V-J features to 10 to 15, which were used in a naive Bayes classifier (R e1071). TCRdb itself trimmed the public reads at Q25 with fastp, ran MiXCR and retained productive beta chains. Each record represents a unique CDR3 protein, reported with the most common genes and DNA among its rows. V and J calls and clone size were set by TCRdb, not the authors. The sample table lists roughly 330,000 distinct CDR3 sequences, 16% of them with a count of one. Roughly 33% of the sample goes to the ten largest clones.

The sequence is built from TRBV6-2 or TRBV6-3 and TRBJ2-3; the D gene lacks a confident call. The sample taken for sequencing was blood. The receptor was isolated from a man aged 25 to 45 with Graves' hyperthyroidism. The CDR3 in this case is CASSHPSESASTDTQYF. The DNA sequence is as follows: TGTGCCAGCAGTCACCCATCAGAGTCGGCGAGCACAGATACGCAGTATTTT.